This TCR beta chain was sequenced in a study of response to subunit inactivated influenza vaccine. CDR3 length: 14 residues. Germline CDR1 is MNHNS and CDR2 is SASEGT. V shed 6 bases and J shed 3 bases, with 14 bases lying between them. A single record per CDR3 protein comes from TCRdb applying MiXCR to the RT-PCR reads. The table lists 500,000 to 700,000 distinct CDR3 sequences, roughly 25% of them singletons. A further study also used this sample, focusing on T cells expressing NK-cell markers. In that study: 5'RACE template switching with UMIs generated TCR beta cDNA. The study drew TCR beta repertoires from sorted CD3+CD56+NKG2C+, CD3+CD56+NKG2C- and CD3+CD56-NKG2C+ T cells. Top CD8+ clonotypes included the dominant CD3+CD56+NKG2C+ clonotypes in roughly 6 donors.

This clonotype originated in a man between 50 and 59 years old who received an inactivated influenza vaccine. The sequencing used CD4+ T cells sorted from PBMCs, collected less than 13 days after vaccination. The chain employs TRBV6-1 and TRBJ1-2, with D uncertain. The CDR3 DNA reads as TGTGCCAGCAGCGTACTGGGGTTCGACTATGGCTACACCTTC. Encoded protein: CASSVLGFDYGYTF.